The 28 T cell receptor beta chains below were found in one sample sequenced in a study of T cells in Graves' hyperthyroidism and ophthalmopathy. The CDR3 regions of TCR beta were amplified from RNA transcripts. Primed by the HTBI set, a first-round RT-PCR was run on the TCR CDR3. MiXCR, applied by TCRdb to the multiplex PCR reads, yields one record per CDR3 protein. The sample contains about 700,000 distinct CDR3 sequences, around 13% of which appear only once. Sequencing was carried out using blood. All receptors come from a woman aged 18-30 years with Graves' hyperthyroidism.

The sample holds a few counts of this clonotype. The V call is TRBV24-1, the J call TRBJ2-1, with 9 bases that match TRBD2. Unmatched junction bases numbered 5, after V lost 4 bases and J lost 2 bases. Germline loops: CDR1 KGHDR, CDR2 SFDVKD. This CDR3 has 16 amino acids. The CDR3 spells CATSDPGLAPYNEQFF. The CDR3 DNA is TGTGCCACCAGTGACCCCGGACTAGCGCCCTACAATGAGCAGTTCTTC.

The chain has TRBV19 and TRBJ1-2; perhaps TRBD1 as D (6 bases). Germline CDR1 and CDR2: LNHDA and SQIVND (reference sequence). Deletions cut 8 bases from V and 10 bases from J, with 29 bases between. This CDR3 is 16 amino acids long. The CDR3 spells CASSGGTKVIKEDYTF. CDR3 DNA sequence: TGTGCCAGTTCCGGGGGGACAAAGGTTATAAAGGAGGACTACACCTTC.

The sample holds many counts of this clonotype. The gene calls are TRBV7-3 and TRBJ2-1; D is possibly TRBD2 (6 bases). The CDR3 covers 14 residues. Deletions cut 0 bases from V and 5 bases from J, with 8 bases between. CDR1 is SGHTA and CDR2 is FQGTGA in the germline V gene. This CDR3 is CASSLTGLDNEQFF. The CDR3 DNA reads TGTGCCAGCAGCTTAACGGGACTTGACAATGAGCAGTTCTTC.

A few counts support this clonotype. The chain uses TRBV6-8 and TRBJ2-1; 10 bases are shared with TRBD2. The CDR3 totals 16 residues. V was pared by 4 bases and J by 5 bases, with 8 bases of the junction left unmatched. In germline, CDR1 is MNHGY, CDR2 SAAAGT. The DNA for the CDR3 is TGTGCCAGCAGTTGCCCAGGACTAGCGGCCCACAATGAGCAGTTCTTC. This sequence encodes CASSCPGLAAHNEQFF.

This clonotype was recorded a few times. The chain uses TRBV7-6 and TRBJ1-1, with 7 nucleotides matching TRBD1. Germline V CDR1 and CDR2: SGHVS, FNYEAQ. This CDR3 comprises 17 residues. Losses at the gene ends were 1 base for V and 0 bases for J; bases not matched to a gene: 8. CDR3 loop: CASSLGPHRGLNTEAFF. In nucleotides, the CDR3 is TGTGCCAGCAGCTTAGGTCCCCACAGGGGTCTGAACACTGAAGCTTTCTTT.

This clonotype was counted between two and nine times. The chain links TRBV12-5 to TRBJ2-3, with 12 bases matching TRBD2. V gave up 6 bases and J gave up 5 bases; unmatched junction bases: 12. This CDR3 is 17 amino acids long. CDR1 and CDR2 from the germline V gene are LGHNT and FRNRAP. Written as DNA, the CDR3 is TGTGCTAGTGGCCTGGGAGGACTAGCGGGGTTCGGAGATACGCAGTATTTT. Translating it yields CASGLGGLAGFGDTQYF. The full variable domain, rest sourced from reference TRBV12-5 and TRBJ2-3, is DARVTQTPRHKVTEMGQEVTMRCQPILGHNTVFWYRQTMMQGLELLAYFRNRAPLDDSGMPKDRFSAEMPDATLATLKIQPSEPRDSAVYFCASGLGGLAGFGDTQYFGPGTRLTVL.

The genes are TRBV15 and TRBJ1-6; tentatively, D is TRBD1 (5 bases). The ends were cut back, 4 bases at V and 5 bases at J, with 9 bases in the middle. This CDR3 has 14 amino acids. Germline V gives CDR1 LNHNV, CDR2 YYDKDF (reference sequence). CDR3 in DNA: TGTGCCACCAGCATACAGGCAAATAATTCACCCCTCCACTTT. Amino acid sequence: CATSIQANNSPLHF.

This rearrangement joins TRBV24-1 to TRBJ2-3, with D possibly TRBD2 on 6 matching bases. V lost 1 base, J lost 2 bases, and 15 bases lay in between. Germline V CDR1 and CDR2: KGHDR, SFDVKD. CDR3 length: 17 amino acids. CDR3 residues: CATSDFSRGRYTDTQYF. The CDR3 DNA sequence: TGTGCCACCAGTGATTTTTCCCGGGGGAGGTACACAGATACGCAGTATTTT.

This clonotype was detected ten times or more. The chain joins TRBV4-1 to TRBJ2-7, with a tentative D call TRBD2 (6 bases). V was cut by 0 bases and J by 2 bases, with 11 bases left in between. The germline gives CDR1 MGHRA, CDR2 YSYEKL. This CDR3 has 15 residues. CDR3 coding DNA: TGCGCCAGCAGCCAAGAGGAGGGGCGTACCTACGAGCAGTACTTC. Translation: CASSQEEGRTYEQYF.

The rearrangement links TRBV11-1 to TRBJ2-7; perhaps TRBD2 as D (7 bases). V was trimmed by 2 bases and J by 1 base, leaving 12 bases between them. Looked up from germline, CDR1 is SGHAT and CDR2 is FQDESV (reference sequence). The length of the CDR3 is 15 residues. The CDR3 coding sequence is TGTGCCAGCAGCTTAATCGGGGGGCTTTCCTACGAGCAGTACTTC. Protein product: CASSLIGGLSYEQYF. The full variable domain, rest sourced from reference TRBV11-1 and TRBJ2-7, is EAEVAQSPRYKITEKSQAVAFWCDPISGHATLYWYRQILGQGPELLVQFQDESVVDDSQLPKDRFSAERLKGVDSTLKIQPAELGDSAMYLCASSLIGGLSYEQYFGPGTRLTVT.

There are many counts of this clonotype. The chain couples TRBV5-5 to TRBJ2-7, with D perhaps being TRBD1 or TRBD2 (5 bases each). CDR1 is SGHKS, CDR2 YYEKEE, per germline (reference sequence). The V end lost 0 bases, the J end lost 0 bases, and 10 bases lay between the germline ends. The CDR3 is 15 residues long. The CDR3 here is CASSLGPGSSYEQYF. The CDR3 region has the DNA TGTGCCAGCAGCTTGGGTCCAGGGAGCTCCTACGAGCAGTACTTC.

Comment on this clonotype: Being one base from a much bigger clone, this may be a read error. The rearrangement joins TRBV2 to TRBJ2-7; 7 bases match TRBD2. V gave up 6 bases and J gave up 3 bases; unmatched junction bases: 11. The CDR3 totals 15 residues. Germline CDR1 SNHLY, CDR2 FYNNEI. The CDR3 bases are TGTGCCAGCAGCGTATCGGGGGGAGACTTCTACGAGCAGTACTTC. Encoded protein: CASSVSGGDFYEQYF.

This clonotype was counted only a few times. The chain has TRBV4-2 and TRBJ1-1, with no clear D. Germline V lookup: CDR1 LGHNA, CDR2 YNFKEQ. The ends were cut back, 0 bases at V and 0 bases at J, with 11 bases in the middle. The CDR3 is 16 residues long. The CDR3 sequence: CASSQDPNRVNTEAFF. The CDR3, as DNA: TGTGCCAGCAGCCAAGATCCGAACAGAGTGAACACTGAAGCTTTCTTT.

There are a few counts of this clonotype. The rearrangement links TRBV7-9 to TRBJ2-5; TRBD1 is a possible D gene (6 bases). V lost 5 bases to trimming and J lost 13 bases, with 17 bases between them. CDR3 length: 12 amino acids. CDR1 is SEHNR and CDR2 is FQNEAQ in the germline V gene (reference sequence). The CDR3 DNA sequence: TGTGCCAGCAGCCCGACACAGGGTAATCGGTACTTC. This encodes CASSPTQGNRYF.

The table lists this clonotype with many counts. V gene TRBV12-3 or TRBV12-4 combines with J gene TRBJ2-2, with TRBD1 matching 9 bases. The V segment lost 5 bases and the J segment 9 bases; nucleotides outside the gene matches: 10. The CDR3 extends over 15 amino acids. CDR3 sequence reads: CASSAAGQGVWELFF. For the CDR3, the DNA is TGTGCCAGCAGTGCCGCGGGACAGGGTGTCTGGGAGCTGTTTTTT.

The chain has TRBV6-5 and TRBJ1-1; 7 nucleotides line up with TRBD1. V was pared by 0 bases and J by 11 bases, with 3 bases of the junction left unmatched. This CDR3 region has 12 residues. CDR1 is MNHEY and CDR2 is SVGAGI in the germline V gene. The CDR3 DNA follows: TGTGCCAGCAGTTACTCGACAGGGTCGGCTTTCTTT. It yields the protein CASSYSTGSAFF.

A few counts support this clonotype. The chain links TRBV27 to TRBJ2-5; D gene ambiguous. Germline CDR1 MNHEY, CDR2 SMNVEV (reference sequence). The CDR3 is 13 residues long. V lost 6 bases, J lost 3 bases, and 11 bases lay in between. The CDR3 region has the DNA TGTGCCAGCAGACGCCATGTGGAAGAGACCCAGTACTTC. It specifies CASRRHVEETQYF.

This clonotype was counted ten times or more. The rearrangement uses TRBV7-9 and TRBJ2-1; D is undetermined. CDR3 length: 14 amino acids. V gave up 2 bases and J gave up 10 bases, with 15 bases separating them. In germline, CDR1 is SEHNR, CDR2 FQNEAQ (reference sequence). CDR3 region: CASSLPISIGEQFF. The CDR3 DNA follows: TGTGCCAGCAGCTTACCGATCTCGATAGGGGAGCAGTTCTTC.

The genes are TRBV14 and TRBJ2-1; D may be TRBD1 (6 bases). The length of the CDR3 is 16 residues. Trimming left V 3 bases short and J 2 bases short, with 14 bases between. In germline, CDR1 is SGHDN, CDR2 FVKESK. CDR3 residues: CASSQENKGAYNEQFF. DNA for the CDR3: TGTGCCAGCAGCCAGGAGAACAAGGGGGCCTACAATGAGCAGTTCTTC.

The V call is TRBV7-9, the J call TRBJ1-2; 7 bases map to TRBD1. The CDR3 spans 14 residues. Germline CDR1 and CDR2: SEHNR and FQNEAQ (reference sequence). Trimming took 11 bases from V and 3 from J; bases not matched to a gene: 12. In DNA, the CDR3 is TGTGCCTCATTGGAGGGGGCTCTAGACTATGGCTACACCTTC. Amino acids: CASLEGALDYGYTF. The entire variable domain, with the rest obtained from reference TRBV7-9 and TRBJ1-2, is as follows: DTGVSQNPRHKITKRGQNVTFRCDPISEHNRLYWYRQTLGQGPEFLTYFQNEAQLEKSRLLSDRFSAERPKGSFSTLEIQRTEQGDSAMYLCASLEGALDYGYTFGSGTRLTVV.

This clonotype came up many times. V is TRBV28 and J is TRBJ1-1, with D uncertain. This CDR3 comprises 15 residues. Trimming shortened V by 7 bases and J by 2 bases, and 17 bases separated the two germline ends. The germline CDR1 and CDR2 sequences are MDHEN and SYDVKM. The CDR3 coding sequence is TGTGCCAGCACCCTCCCGTCGGCCCTAAACACTGAAGCTTTCTTT. Its protein is CASTLPSALNTEAFF.

There are a few counts of this clonotype. CDR3 nucleotides: TGTGCCAGCAGCCCGGGGACCGCCGCGAACACCGGGGAGCTGTTTTTT. This gives the protein CASSPGTAANTGELFF. V is TRBV7-9 and J is TRBJ2-2; D could derive from TRBD1 or TRBD2 (5 bases each). V was clipped by 5 bases and J by 0 bases, with 13 bases between them. Germline V gene sequence: CDR1 SEHNR, CDR2 FQNEAQ (reference sequence). The CDR3 has 16 residues.

This clonotype has more than one count but fewer than ten. The chain uses TRBV7-6 and TRBJ2-2; TRBD1 might be the D (6 bases). Trimming removed 3 bases from V and 6 bases from J, with 11 bases in between. Germline V gene lookup returns CDR1 SGHVS and CDR2 FNYEAQ. This CDR3 spans 14 amino acids. CDR3 amino acids: CASSFHRVAGELFF. In DNA, the CDR3 is TGTGCCAGCAGCTTCCACAGGGTAGCCGGGGAGCTGTTTTTT.

This clonotype was found once. It may be a read error: a sequence one base away is much more abundant. This chain joins TRBV18 and TRBJ2-1; 10 bases are shared with TRBD2. The germline CDR1 and CDR2 sequences are KGHSH and LQKENI. The CDR3 has 15 residues. The CDR3 reads CASSPILAGYNKQFF. The CDR3, as DNA: TGTGCCAGCTCACCGATACTAGCGGGATACAATAAGCAGTTCTTC.

This clonotype showed up many times. This chain joins TRBV20-1 and TRBJ2-1, with D possibly being TRBD1 (5 bases). V was trimmed by 0 bases and J by 5 bases, leaving 14 bases between them. CDR1 DFQATT and CDR2 SNEGSKA come from the germline V gene (reference sequence). This CDR3 is built from 15 residues. DNA for the CDR3: TGCAGTGCTAGAGATATGGGGAACAGGAACAATGAGCAGTTCTTC. As protein: CSARDMGNRNNEQFF.

Many counts were recorded for this clonotype. V and J are TRBV29-1 and TRBJ2-3, with D hard to call. The germline gives CDR1 SQVTM, CDR2 ANQGSEA. The CDR3 has 16 amino acids. The V and J ends lost 3 bases and 0 bases respectively, with 16 bases between them. In DNA, the CDR3 is TGCAGCGTTGATGAGACGGCATACGGTAGCACAGATACGCAGTATTTT. It codes for CSVDETAYGSTDTQYF.

This clonotype came up many times. The genes are TRBV27 and TRBJ2-3, with 7 nucleotides matching TRBD2. Germline trimming cut 4 bases from V and 4 bases from J; bases unmatched to any gene: 5. From germline, CDR1 is MNHEY and CDR2 SMNVEV (reference sequence). The CDR3 loop spans 14 amino acids. The DNA for the CDR3 is TGTGCCAGCAGTTGGGGAGGGAGTGCAGATACGCAGTATTTT. Protein: CASSWGGSADTQYF.

This clonotype occurred many times. This chain connects TRBV2 to TRBJ2-1; possibly TRBD2 for D (6 bases). This CDR3 comprises 14 residues. Trimming removed 7 bases at V and 0 bases at J, with 10 bases between. Germline V lookup: CDR1 SNHLY, CDR2 FYNNEI. DNA for the CDR3: TGTGCCAGCACGAGGACTATCTCCTACAATGAGCAGTTCTTC. As protein: CASTRTISYNEQFF.